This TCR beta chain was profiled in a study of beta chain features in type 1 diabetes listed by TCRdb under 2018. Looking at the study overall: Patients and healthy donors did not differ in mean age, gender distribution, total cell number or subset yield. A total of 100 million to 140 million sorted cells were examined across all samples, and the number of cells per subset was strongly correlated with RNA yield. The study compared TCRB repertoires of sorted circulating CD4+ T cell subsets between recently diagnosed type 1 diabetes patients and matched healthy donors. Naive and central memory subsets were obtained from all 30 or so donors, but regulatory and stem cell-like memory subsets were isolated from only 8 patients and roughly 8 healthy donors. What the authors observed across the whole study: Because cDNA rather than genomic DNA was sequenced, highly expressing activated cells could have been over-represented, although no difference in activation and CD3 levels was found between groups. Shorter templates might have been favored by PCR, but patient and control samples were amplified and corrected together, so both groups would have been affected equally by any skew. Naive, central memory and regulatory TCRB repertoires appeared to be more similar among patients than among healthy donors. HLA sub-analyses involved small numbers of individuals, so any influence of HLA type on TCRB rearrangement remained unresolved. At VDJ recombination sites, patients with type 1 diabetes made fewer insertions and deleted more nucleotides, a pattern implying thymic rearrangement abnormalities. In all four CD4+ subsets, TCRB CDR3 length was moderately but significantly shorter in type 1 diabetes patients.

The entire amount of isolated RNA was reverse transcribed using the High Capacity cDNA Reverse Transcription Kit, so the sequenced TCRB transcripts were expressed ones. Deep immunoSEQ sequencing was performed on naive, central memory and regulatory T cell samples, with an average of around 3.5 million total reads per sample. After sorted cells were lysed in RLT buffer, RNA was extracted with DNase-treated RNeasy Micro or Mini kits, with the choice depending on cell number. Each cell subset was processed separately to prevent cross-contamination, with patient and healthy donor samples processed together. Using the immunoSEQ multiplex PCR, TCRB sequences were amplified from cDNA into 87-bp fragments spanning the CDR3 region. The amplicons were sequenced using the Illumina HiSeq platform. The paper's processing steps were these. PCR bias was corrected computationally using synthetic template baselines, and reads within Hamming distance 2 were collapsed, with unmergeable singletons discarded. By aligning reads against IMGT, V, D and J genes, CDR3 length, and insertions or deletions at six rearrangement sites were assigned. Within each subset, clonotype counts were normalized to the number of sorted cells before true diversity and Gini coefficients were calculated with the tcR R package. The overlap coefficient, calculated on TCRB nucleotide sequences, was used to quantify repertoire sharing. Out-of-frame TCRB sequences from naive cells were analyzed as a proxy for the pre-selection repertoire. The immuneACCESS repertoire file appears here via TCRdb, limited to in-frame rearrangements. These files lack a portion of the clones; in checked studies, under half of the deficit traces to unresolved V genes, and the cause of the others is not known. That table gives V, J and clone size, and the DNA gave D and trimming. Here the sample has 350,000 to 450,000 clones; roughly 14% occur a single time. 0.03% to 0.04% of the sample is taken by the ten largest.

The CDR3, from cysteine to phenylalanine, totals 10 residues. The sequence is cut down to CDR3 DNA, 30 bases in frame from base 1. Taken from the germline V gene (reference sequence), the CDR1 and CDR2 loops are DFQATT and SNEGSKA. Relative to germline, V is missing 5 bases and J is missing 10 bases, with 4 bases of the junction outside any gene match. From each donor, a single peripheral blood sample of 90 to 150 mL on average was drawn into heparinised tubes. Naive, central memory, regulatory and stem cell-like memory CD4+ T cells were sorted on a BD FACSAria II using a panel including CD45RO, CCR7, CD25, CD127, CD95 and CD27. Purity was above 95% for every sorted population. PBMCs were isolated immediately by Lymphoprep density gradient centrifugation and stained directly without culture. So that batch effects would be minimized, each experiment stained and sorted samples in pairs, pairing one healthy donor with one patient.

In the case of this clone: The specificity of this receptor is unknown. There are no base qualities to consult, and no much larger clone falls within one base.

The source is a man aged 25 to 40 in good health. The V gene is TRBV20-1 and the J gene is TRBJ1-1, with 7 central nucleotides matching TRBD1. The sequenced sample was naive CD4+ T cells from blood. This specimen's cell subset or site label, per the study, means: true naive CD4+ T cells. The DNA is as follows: TGCAGTGCTTCCAGGGGGAGAGCTTTCTTT. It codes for CSASRGRAFF.